Included here is one TCR beta chain sequence, with context. Its target is not known. The V gene's germline CDR1 is GTSNPN and CDR2 SVGIG (reference sequence). CDR3 length: 14 amino acids. Trimming stripped 3 bases from V and 4 bases from J, with 15 bases between. This entry belongs to a study of cytomegalovirus exposure and HLA in healthy donors. PCR amplification relied on 60 Vbeta primers (plus 13 Jbeta primers). Method: immunoSEQ multiplex PCR; TCRdb's copy keeps in-frame clones and lacks some. The sample holds under 150,000 clones, about 76% seen once. Study-wide results and limits: Information on immune exposure was restricted to one variable (CMV serostatus).

All donors participated as healthy donors of bone marrow. The sequence was collected from a man between 18 and 35 years old in good health and CMV-seronegative. What was sequenced was PBMCs. V and J are TRBV30 and TRBJ1-2, with D tentatively TRBD1 (6 bases). This CDR3 is CAWRRTASAYGYTF. The CDR3, as DNA: TGTGCCTGGAGGAGGACAGCCTCAGCCTATGGCTACACCTTC.